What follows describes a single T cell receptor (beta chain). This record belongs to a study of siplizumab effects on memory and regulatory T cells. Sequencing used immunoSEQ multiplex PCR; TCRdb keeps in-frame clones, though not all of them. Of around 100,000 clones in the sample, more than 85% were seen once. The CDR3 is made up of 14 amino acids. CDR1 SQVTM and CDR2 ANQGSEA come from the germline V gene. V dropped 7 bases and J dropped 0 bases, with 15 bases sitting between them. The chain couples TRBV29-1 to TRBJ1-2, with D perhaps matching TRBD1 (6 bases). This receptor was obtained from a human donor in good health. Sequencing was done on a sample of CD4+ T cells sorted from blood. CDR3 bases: TGCAGCGCATTTAGGGGGGCCCCTAACTATGGCTACACCTTC. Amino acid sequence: CSAFRGAPNYGYTF.